This T cell receptor beta chain was retrieved from a study of blood T cell repertoires in COVID-19. Looking at the study overall: Some COVID-19 samples were acute and others convalescent; all came from the United States, Italy and Spain. PBMCs, B-cell-depleted T cells, or T cells provided the cDNA or gDNA that made up the material.

Per the authors' pipeline: Amplifying reference gene primers gave estimates of nucleated cell counts. Sequencing was performed with immunoSEQ multiplex PCR; in TCRdb, only in-frame clones are kept and a portion is missing. V, J and clone size are those of that table, while D and trimming were read from the DNA. The table shows about 180,000 clones, with approximately 88% occurring only once. The CDR3 runs to 14 residues. Trimming removed 4 bases from V and 2 bases from J, with 10 bases in between. Germline CDR1 and CDR2: SGHKS and YYEKEE (reference sequence). The clonotype originates from a young woman with acute or convalescent COVID-19. The sequenced sample was peripheral blood. The gene calls are TRBV5-5 and TRBJ1-3; D gene uncertain. In DNA form, the CDR3 reads TGTGCCAGCAGCCCGCAGTTTGCTGGAAACACCATATATTTT. Translating gives CASSPQFAGNTIYF.